Listed below are T cell receptor beta chains from one sample, sequenced in a study of blood T cell repertoires in COVID-19. The repertoire was sequenced with immunoSEQ multiplex PCR; TCRdb's copy has only in-frame clones and lacks some. The sample shows around 250,000 clones, approximately 90% of them seen only once. The sequencing input was PBMCs or T cells enriched from blood (not recorded which). These receptors were taken from a man in his fifties who had been exposed to COVID-19. CDR3s include the opening cysteine and the closing phenylalanine or tryptophan. Each record gives: clone size, D gene, J gene, V gene, CDR3 protein, CDR3 DNA. The D gene is left open where the match is weak. Expanded clones are given a class, and other clones once, few, many or no size at all.

- | TRBD2 | TRBJ2-1 | TRBV19 | CASSIGREGRYNEQFF | TGTGCCAGTAGTATAGGGCGGGAGGGGAGGTACAATGAGCAGTTCTTC
- | - | TRBJ2-5 | TRBV7-2 | CASSFGDRETQYF | TGTGCCAGCAGCTTCGGAGACCGGGAGACCCAGTACTTC
- | - | TRBJ1-1 | TRBV9 | CASSVAPGAEAFF | TGTGCCAGCAGCGTAGCCCCAGGCGCTGAAGCTTTCTTT
- | TRBD1 | TRBJ2-3 | TRBV29-1 | CSVERTGGADTQYF | TGCAGCGTTGAACGGACAGGGGGCGCCGATACGCAGTATTTT
- | - | TRBJ1-2 | TRBV21-1 | CARIRARQGAIRYGYTF | TGTGCCAGAATACGTGCGCGACAGGGGGCTATACGGTATGGCTACACCTTC
- | TRBD2 | TRBJ2-5 | TRBV6-5 | CASSYGYGTNQETQYF | TGTGCCAGCAGTTACGGGTACGGGACTAACCAAGAGACCCAGTACTTC
- | TRBD1 | TRBJ2-1 | TRBV7-9 | CASSLGSGGFPSRLNEQFF | TGTGCCAGCAGCTTAGGGTCAGGGGGCTTTCCCTCGCGCCTCAATGAGCAGTTCTTC
once | - | TRBJ2-3 | TRBV19 | CASKGVTLPYTQYF | TGTGCCAGTAAGGGAGTAACCCTCCCGTATACGCAGTATTTT
- | TRBD2 | TRBJ2-5 | TRBV28 | CASSLTASGRSGTQYF | TGTGCCAGCAGTTTAACGGCTAGCGGGAGGTCAGGAACCCAGTACTTC
- | - | TRBJ1-4 | TRBV7-9 | CASSLGQGREKLFF | TGTGCCAGCAGCTTAGGGCAGGGAAGAGAAAAACTGTTTTTT
once | - | TRBJ2-3 | TRBV5-1 | CASSFRPLSPTDTQYF | TGCGCCAGCAGCTTCCGGCCGCTTAGCCCCACAGATACGCAGTATTTT
- | - | TRBJ2-3 | TRBV7-9 | CASSPRAGSGAQYF | TGTGCCAGCAGCCCTCGCGCGGGCTCTGGGGCGCAGTATTTT
- | TRBD1 | TRBJ2-1 | TRBV7-3 | CASSLTGQGINNEQFF | TGTGCCAGCAGCTTAACCGGACAGGGTATTAACAATGAGCAGTTCTTC
- | - | TRBJ1-2 | TRBV27 | CASSSRGGKNGYTF | TGTGCCAGCAGTTCCCGCGGGGGTAAAAATGGCTACACCTTC
few | - | TRBJ1-2 | TRBV27 | CASSLRGNGYTF | TGTGCCAGCAGTTTACGGGGAAATGGCTACACCTTC
- | TRBD2 | TRBJ2-3 | TRBV5-5 | CASSLVPAGGPDTQYF | TGTGCCAGCAGCTTGGTGCCAGCGGGGGGGCCGGATACGCAGTATTTT
- | TRBD1 | TRBJ2-2 | TRBV5-6 | CASSWDRGYTGELFF | TGTGCCAGCAGCTGGGACAGGGGTTACACCGGGGAGCTGTTTTTT
- | TRBD2 | TRBJ2-1 | TRBV24-1 | CATSDPTSAEVNEQFF | TGTGCCACCAGTGACCCAACTAGCGCGGAGGTGAATGAGCAGTTCTTC
- | - | TRBJ1-6 | TRBV27 | CASSLFTGSNNSPLHF | TGTGCCAGCAGTTTATTTACAGGGAGCAATAATTCACCCCTCCACTTT
- | TRBD1 | TRBJ2-2 | TRBV18 | CASSLQGWNGELFF | TGTGCCAGCTCACTACAGGGGTGGAACGGGGAGCTGTTTTTT
- | - | TRBJ2-1 | TRBV24-1 | CATSDSFRGKFF | TGTGCCACCAGTGATAGCTTTAGAGGGAAGTTCTTC
once | TRBD1 | TRBJ1-3 | TRBV5-1 | CASSLGQGGDTIYF | TGCGCCAGCAGCTTGGGACAGGGTGGAGACACCATATATTTT
- | - | TRBJ1-1 | TRBV7-2 | CASSLGAGMNTEAFF | TGTGCCAGCAGCTTAGGGGCGGGCATGAACACTGAAGCTTTCTTT
- | - | TRBJ2-5 | TRBV5-1 | CASSFYEELQETQYF | TGCGCCAGCAGCTTCTACGAGGAGCTACAAGAGACCCAGTACTTC
- | TRBD1 | TRBJ1-2 | TRBV9 | CASSVGQGFGYTF | TGTGCCAGCAGCGTAGGACAGGGTTTCGGCTACACCTTC
- | TRBD1 | TRBJ2-2 | TRBV11-3 | CASSDRGVLTGELFF | TGTGCCAGCAGCGACAGGGGGGTGCTCACCGGGGAGCTGTTTTTT
- | - | TRBJ1-1 | TRBV4-1 | CASSQGLMVFTEAFF | TGCGCCAGCAGCCAAGGACTAATGGTGTTCACTGAAGCTTTCTTT
- | - | TRBJ2-3 | TRBV6-1 | CASSEVGGLGTDTQYF | TGTGCCAGCAGTGAAGTCGGGGGTTTGGGCACAGATACGCAGTATTTT
- | TRBD1 | TRBJ1-2 | TRBV6-5 | CASSLDRGLLSGYTF | TGTGCCAGCAGTTTGGACAGGGGGTTGCTTAGCGGCTACACCTTC
- | TRBD1 | TRBJ1-2 | TRBV9 | CASSVGAGQGDGYTF | TGTGCCAGCAGCGTTGGGGCGGGTCAGGGGGATGGCTACACCTTC
- | - | TRBJ2-1 | TRBV6-1 | CASSEGGMRQFF | TGTGCCAGCAGTGAAGGAGGAATGCGGCAGTTCTTC
- | - | TRBJ2-1 | TRBV20-1 | CSASSRGRIREFF | TGCAGTGCTAGTAGCAGGGGTCGGATAAGGGAGTTCTTC
- | - | TRBJ2-3 | TRBV11-3 | CASSLGSWGTLISDTQYF | TGTGCCAGCAGCTTAGGGTCTTGGGGGACATTAATTTCAGATACGCAGTATTTT
- | - | TRBJ1-2 | TRBV20-1 | CSARDLKVTTF | TGCAGTGCTAGAGATCTAAAAGTTACGACCTTC
- | - | TRBJ1-1 | TRBV28 | CASSPPGLNTEAFF | TGTGCCAGCAGTCCCCCGGGATTGAACACTGAAGCTTTCTTT
- | - | TRBJ2-5 | TRBV5-1 | CASSPGLIEETQYF | TGCGCCAGCAGCCCTGGACTAATTGAAGAGACCCAGTACTTC
- | TRBD2 | TRBJ2-1 | TRBV28 | CASSLVTSGDEQFF | TGTGCCAGCAGTTTGGTTACTAGCGGGGACGAGCAGTTCTTC
- | - | TRBJ1-1 | TRBV10-3 | CAIGRGSNTEAFF | TGTGCCATCGGGAGGGGATCGAACACTGAAGCTTTCTTT
- | TRBD2 | TRBJ2-1 | TRBV4-2 | CASSLFRTSGRPQDNEQFF | TGTGCCAGCAGCCTATTTCGGACTAGCGGGCGGCCCCAGGACAATGAGCAGTTCTTC
- | - | TRBJ1-6 | TRBV7-2 | CASSSMGGANSPLHF | TGTGCCAGCAGCTCTATGGGTGGGGCAAATTCACCCCTCCACTTT
- | - | TRBJ1-3 | TRBV5-6 | CASSLFNSGNTIYF | TGTGCCAGCAGCTTGTTTAACTCTGGAAACACCATATATTTT
- | - | TRBJ1-1 | TRBV19 | CASSIGGDSTEAFF | TGTGCCAGTAGTATTGGGGGGGATAGCACTGAAGCTTTCTTT
- | - | TRBJ2-5 | TRBV14 | CASSQRNIQETQYF | TGTGCCAGCAGCCAAAGAAACATCCAAGAGACCCAGTACTTC
once | - | TRBJ1-2 | TRBV5-4 | CASSLALHYTF | TGTGCCAGCAGCCTTGCCTTACACTACACCTTC
- | TRBD1 | TRBJ1-2 | TRBV5-1 | CASSFGQGSSNLGYTF | TGCGCCAGCAGCTTTGGACAGGGCTCATCTAACTTGGGCTACACCTTC
few | - | TRBJ2-5 | TRBV3-1/TRBV3-2 | CASSWGGGETQYF | TGTGCCAGCAGCTGGGGGGGCGGGGAGACCCAGTACTTC
- | - | TRBJ1-6 | TRBV19 | CATDPGNNSPLHF | TGTGCCACCGATCCCGGGAACAATTCACCCCTCCACTTT
- | TRBD1 | TRBJ1-4 | TRBV7-9 | CASSTRQGVGEKLFF | TGTGCCAGCAGCACCCGACAGGGGGTAGGGGAAAAACTGTTTTTT
- | TRBD2 | TRBJ2-5 | TRBV3-1/TRBV3-2 | CASSQVFMRGGPETQYF | TGTGCCAGCAGCCAAGTCTTCATGCGGGGGGGCCCGGAGACCCAGTACTTC
few | - | TRBJ2-2 | TRBV5-5 | CASSSGTIGELFF | TGTGCCAGCAGCTCCGGGACAATCGGGGAGCTGTTTTTT
few | TRBD1 | TRBJ1-1 | TRBV10-3 | CAIKLTGGYAEAFF | TGTGCCATCAAGCTGACAGGGGGCTACGCTGAAGCTTTCTTT
- | TRBD2 | TRBJ2-5 | TRBV27 | CASSWTGTRETQYF | TGTGCCAGCAGTTGGACCGGGACTAGAGAGACCCAGTACTTC
- | - | TRBJ1-1 | TRBV7-3 | CASSPQRGNNEAFF | TGTGCCAGCAGCCCCCAGCGTGGAAATAACGAAGCTTTCTTT
- | - | TRBJ1-1 | TRBV5-1 | CASSLSQNTEAFF | TGCGCCAGCAGCTTAAGCCAGAACACTGAAGCTTTCTTT
once | TRBD1 | TRBJ1-1 | TRBV5-1 | CASSLDRGLYSTEAFF | TGCGCCAGCAGCTTGGACAGGGGCTTGTATAGCACTGAAGCTTTCTTT